This T cell receptor beta chain came from a study of OX40 agonist ivuxolimab in advanced cancers. Across the whole study: An agonistic anti-OX40 (CD134) antibody, ivuxolimab, was used to treat the patients. Patients got intravenous ivuxolimab at 0.01 to 10 mg/kg every 2 weeks. General observations from the study: Some nonresponders additionally presented with little normalized T-cell clonal expansion. Relatively little clonal expansion, among the lowest observed, appeared in partial responders at 0.1-3.0 mg/kg.

This table comes from immunoSEQ multiplex PCR, and its TCRdb copy is limited to in-frame clones, with some not included. Of tens of thousands of clones in the sample, roughly four fifths were seen once. Points on this clone: The antigen is unknown.

V was trimmed by 6 bases and J by 3 bases, leaving 10 bases between them. Germline lookup yields CDR1 MGHDK and CDR2 SYGVNS. The length of the CDR3 is 13 residues. This clonotype originated in an adult with an advanced solid tumor such as melanoma, head and neck, liver or kidney cancer. Sample: CD4+ or CD8+ T cells sorted from blood, taken in a trial of the OX40 agonist ivuxolimab. The chain uses TRBV25-1 and TRBJ2-3, with D possibly matching TRBD1 (6 bases). The CDR3 DNA reads TGTGCCAGCAGCTCAACAGGGACAGATACGCAGTATTTT. Translation: CASSSTGTDTQYF.